The rows below give T cell receptor beta chains drawn from one sample of a study of cytomegalovirus exposure and HLA in healthy donors. TCRdb's table, derived via immunoSEQ multiplex PCR, lists solely in-frame clones and lacks some. Of fewer than 110,000 clones listed, 82% are singletons. The specimen was PBMCs. Receptors were obtained from a young man in good health and CMV-seropositive. The CDR3 runs from the conserved cysteine through the conserved F or W. Each record gives: J gene, clone size, D gene, V gene, CDR3 protein, CDR3 DNA. D genes are given only for firm matches. Part of the rows lack a size; the others show once, few, many or a class for expanded clones.

TRBJ2-2 NA NA TRBV19 CASSISGTTGELFF TGTGCCAGTAGTATTTCGGGAACCACCGGGGAGCTGTTTTTT
TRBJ1-1 NA NA TRBV7-9 CASSLSQKNTEAFF TGTGCCAGCAGCTTGTCTCAGAAGAACACTGAAGCTTTCTTT
TRBJ2-2 NA NA TRBV2 CASSGLTGINTGELFF TGTGCCAGCAGTGGGCTAACAGGGATTAACACCGGGGAGCTGTTTTTT
TRBJ2-3 once TRBD1 TRBV2 CASSEQGADTQYF TGTGCCAGCAGTGAGCAGGGGGCAGATACGCAGTATTTT
TRBJ2-1 few TRBD1 TRBV5-1 CASSSDRAYNEQFF TGCGCCAGCAGCTCTGACAGGGCCTACAATGAGCAGTTCTTC
TRBJ1-2 NA TRBD1 TRBV29-1 CSVGGQGEHGYTF TGCAGCGTGGGTGGACAGGGTGAACACGGCTACACCTTC
TRBJ2-1 NA NA TRBV5-1 CASSVQGNAYNEQFF TGCGCCAGTAGCGTACAGGGAAATGCCTACAATGAGCAGTTCTTC
TRBJ1-5 NA TRBD1 TRBV6-5 CASSYGTVNQPQHF TGTGCCAGCAGTTACGGGACAGTCAATCAGCCCCAGCATTTT
TRBJ2-5 NA NA TRBV2 CASGDLGGTETQYF TGTGCCAGCGGGGACTTAGGAGGGACTGAGACCCAGTACTTC
TRBJ2-3 NA TRBD1 TRBV7-9 CASSASGQGGDTQYF TGTGCCAGCAGCGCCTCGGGACAGGGAGGCGATACGCAGTATTTT
TRBJ2-3 NA TRBD2 TRBV9 CASSPGLAEITDTQYF TGTGCCAGCAGCCCGGGACTAGCGGAGATCACAGATACGCAGTATTTT
TRBJ1-1 NA NA TRBV19 CASSTDLNTEAFF TGTGCCAGTAGTACAGACTTGAACACTGAAGCTTTCTTT
TRBJ1-6 NA TRBD1 TRBV30 CAWSVLMTGRSPLHF TGTGCCTGGAGTGTCCTCATGACAGGGCGTTCACCCCTCCACTTT
TRBJ1-1 NA TRBD1 TRBV6-4 CASIQQGALCVFF TGTGCCAGCATTCAACAGGGGGCCTTGTGCGTTTTCTTT
TRBJ2-7 NA TRBD1 TRBV27 CASSPGGPYEQYF TGTGCCAGCTCTCCAGGGGGACCCTACGAGCAGTACTTC
TRBJ1-3 NA NA TRBV30 CAWSLQGTLYF TGTGCCTGGAGCTTACAGGGAACGCTATATTTT
TRBJ1-1 NA NA TRBV5-6 CASSPTLGIGNTEAFF TGTGCCAGCAGCCCAACCTTGGGCATAGGGAACACTGAAGCTTTCTTT
TRBJ2-7 NA TRBD1 TRBV27 CASSPPGTAWVQYF TGTGCCAGCAGTCCACCCGGGACAGCCTGGGTGCAGTACTTC
TRBJ2-1 NA TRBD1 TRBV18 CASSSGTGGSNEQFF TGTGCCAGCTCATCCGGGACAGGGGGTTCCAATGAGCAGTTCTTC
TRBJ2-3 NA TRBD2 TRBV27 CASSPDDGGTTDTQYF TGTGCCAGCAGTCCGGACGACGGGGGGACTACAGATACGCAGTATTTT
TRBJ2-1 NA NA TRBV7-8 CASSELRNNEQFF TGTGCCAGCAGCGAGCTGCGGAACAATGAGCAGTTCTTC
TRBJ1-1 NA TRBD1 TRBV7-6 CASSSGGWEAFF TGTGCCAGCAGCTCAGGGGGCTGGGAAGCTTTCTTT
TRBJ2-3 NA NA TRBV2 CASRIGLGTDTQYF TGTGCCAGCAGAATCGGACTGGGCACAGATACGCAGTATTTT
TRBJ1-5 once NA TRBV6-1 CASSLTGYGNQPQHF TGTGCCAGCAGTCTAACAGGGTATGGCAATCAGCCCCAGCATTTT
TRBJ1-2 NA TRBD1 TRBV9 CASSASGTGGGYTF TGTGCCAGCAGCGCGTCCGGGACAGGGGGAGGCTACACCTTC
TRBJ2-2 NA TRBD2 TRBV7-7 CASSYLSGGTSGELFF TGTGCTAGCAGCTACCTCTCGGGGGGTACCTCCGGGGAGCTGTTTTTT
TRBJ1-2 NA NA TRBV19 CASSLTRSNYGYTF TGTGCCAGTAGCCTCACGAGAAGTAACTATGGCTACACCTTC
TRBJ1-2 NA NA TRBV15 CATSRGPTSNYGYTF TGTGCCACCAGCAGAGGCCCTACTTCTAACTATGGCTACACCTTC
TRBJ2-3 once NA TRBV2 CASRGVGAAGTDTQYF TGTGCCAGCAGAGGTGTGGGGGCGGCGGGCACAGATACGCAGTATTTT
TRBJ1-5 NA NA TRBV25-1 CASSELGAGQPQHF TGTGCCAGCAGTGAATTAGGGGCGGGACAGCCCCAGCATTTT
TRBJ2-7 few NA TRBV10-2 CASSDDREIVYEQYF TGCGCCAGCAGTGACGACCGGGAGATTGTCTACGAGCAGTACTTC
TRBJ2-5 NA NA TRBV6-4 CASSGMGNPREETQYF TGTGCCAGCAGTGGGATGGGAAATCCCAGGGAAGAGACCCAGTACTTC
TRBJ2-3 NA TRBD2 TRBV11-2 CASLAGGITDTQYF TGTGCCAGCCTAGCGGGGGGCATCACAGATACGCAGTATTTT
TRBJ1-2 NA TRBD1 TRBV11-2 CASSSGTAYGYTF TGTGCCAGCAGCTCAGGGACAGCCTATGGCTACACCTTC
TRBJ1-1 NA NA TRBV27 CASSPWPQGMENTEAFF TGTGCCAGCAGTCCCTGGCCACAGGGCATGGAGAACACTGAAGCTTTCTTT
TRBJ1-5 NA NA TRBV2 CASRSRSGGSQPQHF TGTGCCAGCCGAAGTAGGAGCGGGGGGAGTCAGCCCCAGCATTTT
TRBJ1-1 NA NA TRBV4-1 CASSQQQGLAFF TGCGCCAGCAGCCAGCAACAGGGTTTGGCTTTCTTT
TRBJ1-2 NA TRBD1 TRBV5-4 CASSLRAQGAYGYTF TGTGCCAGCAGCTTGAGGGCCCAGGGGGCCTATGGCTACACCTTC
TRBJ2-3 NA NA TRBV7-2 CASSPDWPTTDTQYF TGTGCCAGCAGCCCGGACTGGCCGACCACAGATACGCAGTATTTT